This is a list of T cell receptor beta chains from one sample in a study of shared clonotypes between healthy human individuals. Clones were sequenced by immunoSEQ multiplex PCR, and TCRdb holds only the in-frame ones, with some missing. The data show some 200,000 clones, with 50% to 80% seen just once and roughly 11% held by the top ten. Specimen: memory CD4+ T cells sorted from blood. These TCRs come from a man under 40 in good health. Both conserved end residues are part of each CDR3. Fields, in order: clone size, J gene, D gene, V gene, CDR3 DNA, CDR3 protein. D genes are given only for firm matches. Some rows have no size entry. The others give once, few or many, or a class for an expanded clone.

. | TRBJ2-1 | TRBD1 | TRBV11-2 | TGTGCCAGCAGCTTCCACTACTCGACAGGGAACTCCTACAATGAGCAGTTCTTC | CASSFHYSTGNSYNEQFF
once | TRBJ2-1 | TRBD2 | TRBV5-6 | TGTGCCAGCAGTTCTACTAGCGGGAGGGCCTTACCCTACAATGAGCAGTTCTTC | CASSSTSGRALPYNEQFF
. | TRBJ2-5 | TRBD1 | TRBV5-4 | TGTGCCAGCAGCCTCACAGGGGCAGGAGAGACCCAGTACTTC | CASSLTGAGETQYF
few | TRBJ2-3 | . | TRBV27 | TGTGCCAGCAGTCATGACGGGCGCACAGATACGCAGTATTTT | CASSHDGRTDTQYF
. | TRBJ2-7 | . | TRBV19 | TGTGCCAGTAGTGCCATAGGCGAGCAGTACTTC | CASSAIGEQYF
few | TRBJ2-1 | . | TRBV30 | TGTGCCTGGAGTCTGTTGGGGGTATCCTCCTCCTACAATGAGCAGTTCTTC | CAWSLLGVSSSYNEQFF
. | TRBJ2-7 | . | TRBV7-2 | TGTGCCAGCAGCTTAGCGGCGGGCAGGGTTGAGCAGTACTTC | CASSLAAGRVEQYF
. | TRBJ2-4 | . | TRBV28 | TGTGCCAGCAGTGGAGGCCAGGGTCACATTCAGTACTTC | CASSGGQGHIQYF
. | TRBJ2-1 | . | TRBV4-3 | TGCGCCAGCAGCCAAGATAGACTATCCGCTCCCTCTTTCTTC | CASSQDRLSAPSFF
many | TRBJ2-4 | . | TRBV14 | TGTGCCAGCAGCCAAGTCGTTGCGAACATTCAGTACTTC | CASSQVVANIQYF
. | TRBJ2-5 | TRBD1 | TRBV10-3 | TGTGCCATCAGCGGGACAGGGAAGGGAGAGACCCAGTACTTC | CAISGTGKGETQYF
. | TRBJ2-7 | . | TRBV6-1 | TGTGCCAGCAGTGACTCGGCAGGGGCGCTCAACGAGCAGTACTTC | CASSDSAGALNEQYF